The entry below gives a single TCR beta chain sequence along with its context. The antigen it recognizes is unknown. No quality values exist for individual bases; no much larger clone is one base distant. Ophthalmopathy patients had moderately to severely active disease, Clinical Activity Score of at least 3, NOSPECS grade of at least 4, and duration under 3 months. Any patient with an uncontrolled infection, another autoimmune disease, pregnancy or lactation was excluded. Diagnoses were established on the basis of clinical symptoms, serum thyroxine and TRAb, thyroid ultrasound, and orbital computed tomography. PBMCs were separated from about 10 ml of fresh peripheral blood using Ficoll-Paque density gradient centrifugation. Total RNA was extracted using Trizol reagent, and RNA quality was assessed on an Agilent 2100 Bioanalyzer. Trimming takes 7 bases off V and 7 bases off J; junction bases not matched to a gene: 7. From a lookup of the germline V gene, CDR1 and CDR2 are MNHNS and SASEGT. Measured from the cysteine to the phenylalanine, the CDR3 is 15 residues long. Only the CDR3 part of the read is kept: 45 bases, read in frame from the first base.

The data were taken from a study of T cells in Graves' hyperthyroidism and ophthalmopathy (dated by TCRdb to between 2018 and 2021). Describing the broader study: Peripheral blood was sampled at the time of initial diagnosis, prior to any treatment. The 95 to 100 discovery patients were randomly divided into training and test sets at a 7:3 ratio. In about 6 Graves' hyperthyroidism patients, the study also compared T-cell repertoires from thyroid tissue with T-cell repertoires from blood. The paper reports TCR Vbeta CDR3 sequencing of 130 to 150 peripheral blood samples: around 45 ophthalmopathy, 70 to 85 hyperthyroidism and some 17 progressor patients. Once sampling was done, hyperthyroidism patients were given methimazole at a starting dose of 30 mg daily, whereas ophthalmopathy patients were given high-dose intravenous methylprednisolone. A discovery cohort of about 96 patients, approximately 45 with Graves' ophthalmopathy and more than 55 with stable Graves' hyperthyroidism, was used to find distinguishing TCR V-J signatures. Prospective prediction of ophthalmopathy was tested in an independent validation cohort consisting of 18 to 20 hyperthyroidism patients and some 16 patients who later progressed to ophthalmopathy. The paper's findings and limits, for the study overall: A model built on a 13 V-J signature distinguished ophthalmopathy from stable hyperthyroidism, reaching about 89% sensitivity and about 81% specificity in cross-validation and 80%/75% in testing. In validation, progression to ophthalmopathy was predicted by the model with nearly 71% sensitivity and roughly 76% specificity, a median of approximately 6.5 months before onset. No statistical method was used to set the sample size in advance, and investigators knew the group allocation. Blood samples also contained most of the expanded thyroid clonotypes (frequency above 0.001), which suggests that blood repertoires may reflect thyroid immune responses.

Amplification of TCR beta CDR3 regions was carried out from RNA transcripts. For the first round of RT-PCR on the TCR CDR3, the HTBI primer set was used together with the Qiagen OneStep RT-PCR kit. The libraries were constructed in a second round of multiplex PCR and then size-selected and purified. Sequencing of the libraries was done on an Illumina HiSeq2000 using paired-end 100 bp reads. The source study handled its data this way. SOAPnuke was used to process the raw data, with reads discarded if the reads contained adapters or uncalled bases, had a mean Phred below 15, or lacked an exact constant-primer or identifier match. COPE v1.2.5 was used to merge the high-quality paired reads, and each unique nucleotide sequence was defined as a clonotype. MiTCR v1.1 was used to align the clonotypes against IMGT TRBV, TRBD and TRBJ reference segments. The analysis was restricted to V-J combinations with a frequency above 0.0001, which together covered 99% to 99.2% of the repertoires. The TCS score was defined as F50 (clonal expansion) divided by E x V (chaos), with BLOSUM62-based TCRdist calculated between CDR3 peptides within each V-J. Welch's t-statistics and random forest reduced several hundred V-J features to 13, which were used in a naive Bayes classifier (R e1071). The public reads were quality trimmed at Q25 with fastp and then assembled into clones with MiXCR by TCRdb, keeping productive beta chains. Merged by CDR3 protein, the rows form single entries marked with the most common genes and DNA. The V and J calls follow TCRdb's processing rather than the paper's. Present in this sample are about 500,000 distinct CDR3 sequences, around 16% of which were seen just once. The ten largest clones capture 29% of the sample.

The chain was built from TRBV6-1 and TRBJ2-1; 13 middle bases align to TRBD2. The clonotype was recovered from a woman between 25 and 40 years old with Graves' ophthalmopathy. The sequenced material came from blood. This receptor has the CDR3 CASTGLAGVLNEQFF. The DNA is as follows: TGTGCCAGCACCGGACTAGCGGGAGTTTTGAATGAGCAGTTCTTC.